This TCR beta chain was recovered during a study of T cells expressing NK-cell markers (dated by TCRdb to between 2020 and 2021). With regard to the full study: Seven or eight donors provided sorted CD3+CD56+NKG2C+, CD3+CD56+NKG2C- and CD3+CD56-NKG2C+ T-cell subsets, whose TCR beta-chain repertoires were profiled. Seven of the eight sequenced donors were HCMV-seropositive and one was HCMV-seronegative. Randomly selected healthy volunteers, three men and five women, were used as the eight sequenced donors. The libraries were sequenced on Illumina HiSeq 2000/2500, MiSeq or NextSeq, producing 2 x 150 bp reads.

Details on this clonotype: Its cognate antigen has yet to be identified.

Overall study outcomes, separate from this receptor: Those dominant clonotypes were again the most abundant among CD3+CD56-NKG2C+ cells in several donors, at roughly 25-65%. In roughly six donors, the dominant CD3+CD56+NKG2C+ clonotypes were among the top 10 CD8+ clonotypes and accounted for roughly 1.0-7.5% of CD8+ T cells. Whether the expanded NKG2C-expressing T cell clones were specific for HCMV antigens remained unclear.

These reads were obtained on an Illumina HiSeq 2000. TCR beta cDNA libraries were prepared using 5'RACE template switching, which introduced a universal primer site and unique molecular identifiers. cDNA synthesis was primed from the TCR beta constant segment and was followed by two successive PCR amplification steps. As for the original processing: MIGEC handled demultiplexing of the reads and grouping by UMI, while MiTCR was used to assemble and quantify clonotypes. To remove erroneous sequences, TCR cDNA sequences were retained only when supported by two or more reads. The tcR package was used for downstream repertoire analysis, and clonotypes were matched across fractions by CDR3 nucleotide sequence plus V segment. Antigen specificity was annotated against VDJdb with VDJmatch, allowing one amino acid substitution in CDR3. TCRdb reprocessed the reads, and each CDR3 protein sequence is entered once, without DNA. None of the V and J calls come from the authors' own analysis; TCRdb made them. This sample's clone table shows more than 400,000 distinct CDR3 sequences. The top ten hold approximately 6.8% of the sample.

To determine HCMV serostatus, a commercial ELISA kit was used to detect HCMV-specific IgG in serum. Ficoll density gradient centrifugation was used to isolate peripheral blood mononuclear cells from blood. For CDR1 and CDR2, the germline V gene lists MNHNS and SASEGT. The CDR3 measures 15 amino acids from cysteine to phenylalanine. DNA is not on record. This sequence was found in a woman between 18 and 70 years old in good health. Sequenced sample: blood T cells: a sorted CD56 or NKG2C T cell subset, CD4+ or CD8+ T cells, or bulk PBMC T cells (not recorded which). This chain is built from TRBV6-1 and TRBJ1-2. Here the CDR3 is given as CASREIGELNYGYTF.